This record covers a single T cell receptor beta chain. Its antigen is undetermined. V lost 3 bases, J lost 0 bases, and 14 bases lay in between. The CDR3 loop spans 16 amino acids. CDR1 and CDR2 (germline): MGHRA, YSYEKL. The sample comes from a study of regulatory T cells in long-lasting Graves disease. Time point defined: persistent/refractory GD, antithyroid drugs over 5 years with positive TRAb. PBMC-derived RNA was used for the TCR library. An endocrinology unit in Xi'an, China, supplied the patients. Peripheral blood, Nine milliliters per patient, was collected in EDTA tubes. General study findings and limits: The number of shared public clonotypes was higher in persistent patients (2,741) than new patients (just over 950).

TCR beta libraries were built with iRepertoire HTBI primers and Arm-PCR of CDR3 regions. TCRdb fed the multiplex PCR reads into MiXCR, producing one record per CDR3 protein. The sample contains some 370,000 distinct CDR3 sequences, roughly 24% of which appear only once. The chain joins TRBV4-1 to TRBJ1-1; D is undetermined. This sample comprised peripheral blood mononuclear cells (PBMCs), obtained when the disease was refractory, from a patient treated with antithyroid drugs. This clonotype originated in a woman aged 40 to 50 with Graves disease. CDR3 DNA sequence: TGCGCCAGCAGCCAGCTCACCTTCCCCATGAACACTGAAGCTTTCTTT. This translates into CASSQLTFPMNTEAFF.